This TCR beta chain was found in a study of blood T cell repertoires in COVID-19. Study information: From T cells, B-cell-depleted T cells, or PBMCs came the material, which was cDNA or gDNA.

Sequencing was performed with immunoSEQ multiplex PCR; in TCRdb, only in-frame clones are kept and a portion is missing. The data contain approximately 360,000 clones, around four fifths of them singletons. Participants spanned ages roughly 18 to 95 years and resided in 20 to 25 US areas. Recovered participants had two consecutive negative NP/OP PCR tests, healthcare professional clearance, or symptom resolution. V lost 1 base and J 7 bases, leaving 13 bases between the germline ends. The V gene's germline CDR1 is GTSNPN and CDR2 SVGIG (reference sequence). The CDR3 covers 13 residues. Sequencing was performed on PBMCs or T cells enriched from blood (not recorded which). The receptor was derived from a woman aged 45-60 years who had recovered from COVID-19. The gene calls are TRBV30 and TRBJ1-2; TRBD1 might be the D (6 bases). The CDR3: CAWSATGLGGYTF. As DNA, the CDR3 is TGTGCCTGGAGTGCAACAGGGTTGGGTGGCTACACCTTC.